The rows below give T cell receptor beta chains drawn from one sample of a study of T-cell reconstitution after alpha-beta-depleted transplantation in children. Via MiXCR, TCRdb re-called the PCR reads, giving one row per CDR3 protein. The data hold about a million distinct CDR3 sequences, with about 26% observed a single time. Sequenced here: PBMCs, mostly from graft donor cells, sampled 360 days after TCRalphabeta/CD19-depleted stem cell transplant. Source of these receptors: a boy younger than two who had a stem cell transplant for SCID, so the T cells may come from the graft donor. The CDR3 runs from the conserved cysteine through the conserved F or W. Each record gives: V gene, D gene, CDR3 protein. The D gene is left open where the match is weak.

V: TRBV24-1
D: TRBD1
CDR3: CATAPGGGRTDTQYF

V: TRBV7-6
D: -
CDR3: CASSLGAYTDTQYF

V: TRBV12-3/TRBV12-4
D: TRBD2
CDR3: CASSLGLARNEQFF

V: TRBV2
D: -
CDR3: CASNFRADANYGYTF

V: TRBV4-1
D: -
CDR3: CASSQESTSYGYTF

V: TRBV24-1
D: -
CDR3: CATSGEHSNQPQHF

V: TRBV4-1
D: -
CDR3: CASSQSGPSTDTQYF

V: TRBV20-1
D: -
CDR3: CSARSQLQGSYEQYF

V: TRBV2
D: -
CDR3: CASSVGGKTQYF

V: TRBV19
D: TRBD1
CDR3: CASSIGQGYQPQHF

V: TRBV10-3
D: -
CDR3: CAIAKTTGIPTNYGYTF

V: TRBV7-2
D: -
CDR3: CASSLVRAQQPQHF

V: TRBV10-3
D: TRBD1
CDR3: CAISRDSLQETQYF

V: TRBV29-1
D: -
CDR3: CSVFPSGLTEAFF

V: TRBV5-6
D: TRBD2
CDR3: CASSSMGLATDTQYF

V: TRBV5-1
D: -
CDR3: CASSLNGFYTDTQYF

V: TRBV5-1
D: TRBD1
CDR3: CASSRGQGAKGNQPQHF

V: TRBV2
D: TRBD1
CDR3: CASRPLGQPLYEQYF

V: TRBV3-1
D: -
CDR3: CASSQDRVKQFF

V: TRBV7-3
D: TRBD1
CDR3: CASSLRDRRLPQHF